This TCR beta chain comes out of a study of cytomegalovirus exposure and HLA in healthy donors. Study-wide results and limits: Accurate prediction of HLA-A and HLA-B alleles (for most subjects) was reportedly achieved from TCR beta sequences.

Primers included in the PCR were 60 Vbeta and 13 Jbeta primers. TCRdb keeps only in-frame clones here, not all; method: immunoSEQ multiplex PCR. There are about 59,000 clones in the sample; more than 70% occur only once, and about 6.8% lies in the top ten. As to this clone: Its antigen is unidentified.

The germline V gene encodes CDR1 MNHEY and CDR2 SVGAGI. This CDR3 is built from 13 residues. The V and J ends lost 4 bases and 5 bases, in that order; junction bases with no gene match: 4. The V call is TRBV6-5, the J call TRBJ2-7, with TRBD2 matching 8 bases. The specimen sequenced was PBMCs. This clonotype originated in a man aged 25-45 years in good health and CMV-seropositive. CDR3 bases: TGTGCCAGCAGTTCCGGGGGGGCCAACGAGCAGTACTTC. Its protein product is CASSSGGANEQYF.